Listed below are T cell receptor beta chains from one sample, sequenced in a study of T cells in tuberculosis. Measured with immunoSEQ multiplex PCR; TCRdb has only the in-frame clones, and not every one. The table has roughly 35,000 clones, 90% to 95% seen once. Sequenced: PBMCs. Receptors were obtained from a donor aged 10-29 years with latent tuberculosis or without tuberculosis infection. Some clones in this sample may be carry-over from other donors' samples. Both conserved end residues are part of each CDR3. A D gene is named only where the DNA matches it firmly. A row's size may be missing; if present it is once, few, many or a size class.

clone size,J gene,D gene,V gene,CDR3 DNA,CDR3 protein
-,TRBJ1-5,TRBD1,TRBV5-8,TGTGCCAGCAGCCTGGGAGGGACAGAGGATCAGCCCCAGCATTTT,CASSLGGTEDQPQHF
-,TRBJ2-2,-,TRBV6-6,TGTGCCAGCAGTTACCTCAGGGGCGTTAAGGCCGGGGAGCTGTTTTTT,CASSYLRGVKAGELFF
-,TRBJ2-3,TRBD2,TRBV30,TGTGCCTCGAAAGGGCGGGGGACGCAGTATTTT,CASKGRGTQYF
-,TRBJ1-2,TRBD1,TRBV7-2,TGTGCCAGCAGCTCCCCGACAGGGTTCCTCTATGGCTACACCTTC,CASSSPTGFLYGYTF
-,TRBJ1-2,-,TRBV7-2,TGTGCCAGCAGCCAAGCGTTAGGGGTAAACTATGGCTACACCTTC,CASSQALGVNYGYTF
-,TRBJ1-6,-,TRBV5-6,TGTGCCAGCAGCTATACAGGGTCACCCCTCCACTTT,CASSYTGSPLHF
-,TRBJ1-6,-,TRBV19,TGTGCCAGTAGTCGACCGATGGAGGGATCTCTCCACTTT,CASSRPMEGSLHF
-,TRBJ2-1,TRBD2,TRBV15,TGTGCCACCAGCAGAGATCGCGCGGGGGGATACAATGAGCAGTTCTTC,CATSRDRAGGYNEQFF
-,TRBJ2-1,TRBD2,TRBV4-1,TGCGCCAGCAGCCTAAGCCCCGGGACTAGCGGGGGCAATGAGCAGTTCTTC,CASSLSPGTSGGNEQFF
-,TRBJ1-1,-,TRBV2,TGTGCCAGCAGTGATGTGCTACCGAACACTGAAGCTTTCTTT,CASSDVLPNTEAFF
-,TRBJ2-5,TRBD2,TRBV5-1,TGCGCCAGCAGCTTGGCCGGGAGCGGGGACGGCCAAGAGACCCAGTACTTC,CASSLAGSGDGQETQYF
-,TRBJ1-6,-,TRBV7-9,TGTGCCAGCAGCCCCCGGGGAAATCCTAATTCACCCCTCCACTTT,CASSPRGNPNSPLHF
few,TRBJ2-1,-,TRBV4-1,TGCGCCAGCAGCCAAGATCGGGATGAGCAGTTCTTC,CASSQDRDEQFF
once,TRBJ1-2,TRBD1,TRBV7-3,TGTGCCAGCAGCTTAAGAGGGACAGGGAGATATGGCTACACCTTC,CASSLRGTGRYGYTF
-,TRBJ1-2,TRBD1,TRBV25-1,TGTGCCAGCAGCCACAGGGGCTATGGCTACACCTTC,CASSHRGYGYTF
-,TRBJ2-7,TRBD2,TRBV18,TGTGCCAGCTCAACTAGCGGGGGGGCGACCTACGAGCAGTACTTC,CASSTSGGATYEQYF
-,TRBJ1-2,TRBD1,TRBV19,TGTGCCAGTAGTATTTCGGGACAGCTAAGCTATGGCTACACCTTC,CASSISGQLSYGYTF
-,TRBJ2-1,TRBD2,TRBV27,TGTGCCAGCAGTTCTCCGGGACTAGTCACCTACAATGAGCAGTTCTTC,CASSSPGLVTYNEQFF
-,TRBJ1-1,-,TRBV14,TGTGCCAGCAGCCAAGAAGGCGGACTTTTCCCCGAAGCTTTCTTT,CASSQEGGLFPEAFF
-,TRBJ1-5,-,TRBV21-1,TGTGCCAGCAGAAAGAGGGACAGAACCAAAAAAGGCAATCAGCCCCAGCATTTT,CASRKRDRTKKGNQPQHF
-,TRBJ2-5,-,TRBV6-1,TGTGCCAGCAGTGATAGTCTGGGAGCGGACCAAGAGACCCAGTACTTC,CASSDSLGADQETQYF
-,TRBJ1-2,-,TRBV7-2,TGTGCCAGCAGCGCCGCGCGTGGCTACACCTTC,CASSAARGYTF
-,TRBJ2-7,-,TRBV7-9,TGTGCCAGCCGATTTGGGGCAGGCTACGAGCAGTACTTC,CASRFGAGYEQYF
-,TRBJ2-7,-,TRBV19,TGTGCCAGTAGTCCCCGGGACATTTCCTACGAGCAGTACTTC,CASSPRDISYEQYF
-,TRBJ1-1,-,TRBV19,TGTGCCAGTAGTCAAAAACCCAGGGATCGTGAAGCTTTCTTT,CASSQKPRDREAFF
-,TRBJ2-7,TRBD1,TRBV7-9,TGTGCCAGCAGCATGGGACAGGGAGTCTACGAGCAGTACTTC,CASSMGQGVYEQYF
-,TRBJ2-6,-,TRBV6-1,TGTGCCAGCTCGGTCTACTCTGGGGCCAACGTCCTGACTTTC,CASSVYSGANVLTF
once,TRBJ1-2,-,TRBV11-2,TGTGCCAGCAGCCCGCGTTTGTCCCCCTATGGCTACACCTTC,CASSPRLSPYGYTF
few,TRBJ1-1,-,TRBV5-4,TGTGCCAGCAGCTCGAAGACGGGTACGTTTGAAGCTTTCTTT,CASSSKTGTFEAFF
-,TRBJ2-1,-,TRBV10-3,TGTGCCCCCCCCCGGCAGGACAATGAGCAGTTCTTC,CAPPRQDNEQFF
-,TRBJ2-5,-,TRBV19,TGTGCCAGTAGTATTCGGGCGGGCTCTTCCCAAGAGACCCAGTACTTC,CASSIRAGSSQETQYF
-,TRBJ2-1,TRBD1,TRBV18,TGTGCCAGCTCACCACCGACAGGGGAAAATGAGCAGTTCTTC,CASSPPTGENEQFF
-,TRBJ1-2,TRBD1,TRBV2,TGTGCCAGCAGTGCCAGAACCGGGACAGCTGGGTCTGGCTACACCTTC,CASSARTGTAGSGYTF
-,TRBJ2-7,TRBD1,TRBV6-5,TGTGCCAGCAGTTTCCTTACTTTGACAGGGCGCCACGAGCAGTACTTC,CASSFLTLTGRHEQYF
-,TRBJ2-7,-,TRBV6-5,TGTGCCAGCAGTTCAGAGACAGCCTACGAGCAGTACTTC,CASSSETAYEQYF
-,TRBJ1-3,-,TRBV30,TGTGCCTGGAGCGAACAGCGAAACACCATATATTTT,CAWSEQRNTIYF
-,TRBJ2-1,-,TRBV6-6,TGTGCCAGCAGTTACCTGGCGGGGGCGGGCGATGAGCAGTTCTTC,CASSYLAGAGDEQFF
-,TRBJ2-7,TRBD1,TRBV6-5,TGTGCCAGCAGTGACAGGGGGGGTAGCTACGAGCAGTACTTC,CASSDRGGSYEQYF
-,TRBJ1-1,-,TRBV5-1,TGCGCCAGCAGCGAACAGGGAATCGGGGTGAACACTGAAGCTTTCTTT,CASSEQGIGVNTEAFF
-,TRBJ2-2,TRBD2,TRBV19,TGTGCCAGTAGGCCCAGCGGGGGGAACACCGGGGAGCTGTTTTTT,CASRPSGGNTGELFF
-,TRBJ2-7,-,TRBV7-7,TGTGCCAGCAGCTTAATTGGCGGGTCGGGGGAGCAGTACTTC,CASSLIGGSGEQYF
-,TRBJ2-6,-,TRBV27,TGTGCCAGCAGCACGGGAGTCTCTGGGGCCAACGTCCTGACTTTC,CASSTGVSGANVLTF
-,TRBJ1-2,-,TRBV5-4,TGTGCCAGTTATACAGAGTTCTATGGCTACACCTTC,CASYTEFYGYTF
-,TRBJ2-3,-,TRBV4-1,TGCGCCAGCAGCCAAGATCCACGGACTGAGGTGACAGATACGCAGTATTTT,CASSQDPRTEVTDTQYF
-,TRBJ2-1,-,TRBV12-5,TGTGCTAGTGCCCTCCGCAATGAGCAGTTCTTC,CASALRNEQFF
-,TRBJ2-1,-,TRBV18,TGTGCCAGCTCACCGGGGCAGGGGGGTTCCTACAATGAGCAGTTCTTC,CASSPGQGGSYNEQFF
-,TRBJ1-2,-,TRBV2,TGTGCCAGCAGTGACAGTTATGGCTACACCTTC,CASSDSYGYTF
-,TRBJ1-4,TRBD1,TRBV7-9,TGTGCCAGCAGCTTACTACTTGGGACAGGGCCTAATGAAAAACTGTTTTTT,CASSLLLGTGPNEKLFF
-,TRBJ1-6,-,TRBV5-4,TGTGCCAGCAGCTTGTCCCGGCAGGCGAATTCACCCCTCCACTTT,CASSLSRQANSPLHF
-,TRBJ2-7,TRBD2,TRBV11-2,TGTGCCAGCAGCTTGGTAGGACTAGCAGATGAGCAGTACTTC,CASSLVGLADEQYF
once,TRBJ1-6,-,TRBV13,TGTGCCAGCAGCACCAGGGTCCATTCACCCCTCCACTTT,CASSTRVHSPLHF
-,TRBJ1-1,-,TRBV7-2,TGTGCCAGCAGCTTTGGCATGTACACTGAAGCTTTCTTT,CASSFGMYTEAFF
-,TRBJ1-1,-,TRBV7-2,TGTGCCAGCAGCATTGACAGCCAGAACACTGAAGCTTTCTTT,CASSIDSQNTEAFF
-,TRBJ2-2,-,TRBV1,TGCACCAGCAGCCAAGATGAACTAGCGGGGGTCACCGGGGAGCTGTTTTTT,CTSSQDELAGVTGELFF